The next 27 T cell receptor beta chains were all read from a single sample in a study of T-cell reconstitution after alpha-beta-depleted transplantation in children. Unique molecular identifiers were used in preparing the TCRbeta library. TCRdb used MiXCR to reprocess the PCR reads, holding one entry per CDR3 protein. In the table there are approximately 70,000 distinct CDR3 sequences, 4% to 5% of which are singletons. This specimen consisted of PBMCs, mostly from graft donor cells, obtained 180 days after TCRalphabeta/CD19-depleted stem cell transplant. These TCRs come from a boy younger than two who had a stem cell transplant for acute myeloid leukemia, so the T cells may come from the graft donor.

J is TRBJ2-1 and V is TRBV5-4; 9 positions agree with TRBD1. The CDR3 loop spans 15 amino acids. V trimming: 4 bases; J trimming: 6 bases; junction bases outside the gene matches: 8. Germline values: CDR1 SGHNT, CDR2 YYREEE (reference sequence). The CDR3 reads CASSTGTGWGNEQFF. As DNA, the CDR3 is TGTGCCAGCAGCACCGGGACAGGGTGGGGCAATGAGCAGTTCTTC.

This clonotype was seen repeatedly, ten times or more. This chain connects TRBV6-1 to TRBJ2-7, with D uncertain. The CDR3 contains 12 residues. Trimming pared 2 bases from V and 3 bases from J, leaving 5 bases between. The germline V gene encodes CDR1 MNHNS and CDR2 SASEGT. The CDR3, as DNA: TGTGCCAGCAGTGAAAATCTCTACGAGCAGTACGTC. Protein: CASSENLYEQYV.

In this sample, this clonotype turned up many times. The CDR3 reads CASSSTGVSGELFF. The CDR3 coding sequence is TGTGCCAGCAGTTCTACAGGGGTGTCCGGGGAGCTGTTTTTT. V gene TRBV12-3 or TRBV12-4 combines with J gene TRBJ2-2; 7 bases fit TRBD1. The CDR3 sequence is 14 residues long. J gave up 6 bases and V 4 bases, and 5 bases lay outside the gene matches.

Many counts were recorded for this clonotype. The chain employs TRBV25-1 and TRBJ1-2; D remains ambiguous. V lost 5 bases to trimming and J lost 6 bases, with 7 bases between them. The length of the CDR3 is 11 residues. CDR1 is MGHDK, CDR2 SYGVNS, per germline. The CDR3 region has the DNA TGTGCCAGCAGTCGCGGGCATGGCTACACCTTC. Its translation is CASSRGHGYTF.

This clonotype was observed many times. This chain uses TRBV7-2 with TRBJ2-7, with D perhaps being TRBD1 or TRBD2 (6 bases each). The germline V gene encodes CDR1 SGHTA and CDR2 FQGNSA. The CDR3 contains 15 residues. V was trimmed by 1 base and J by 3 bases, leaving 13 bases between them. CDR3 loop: CASSLEEGGHYEQYF. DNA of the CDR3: TGTGCCAGCAGCTTAGAGGAAGGGGGGCACTACGAGCAGTACTTC. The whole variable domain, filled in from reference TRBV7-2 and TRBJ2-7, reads GAGVSQSPSNKVTEKGKDVELRCDPISGHTALYWYRQSLGQGLEFLIYFQGNSAPDKSGLPSDRFSAERTGGSVSTLTIQRTQQEDSAVYLCASSLEEGGHYEQYFGPGTRLTVT.

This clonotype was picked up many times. This chain's CDR3 is CASSSRFLASVGELFF. The DNA of the CDR3 is TGCGCCAGCAGCTCGCGCTTTCTAGCCTCGGTTGGGGAGCTGTTTTTT. The J gene is TRBJ2-2, the V gene TRBV5-1; perhaps TRBD2 as D (5 bases). CDR3 length equals 16 residues. CDR1 and CDR2 from the germline V gene are SGHRS and YFSETQ. Deletions cut 3 bases from V and 8 bases from J, with 20 bases between.

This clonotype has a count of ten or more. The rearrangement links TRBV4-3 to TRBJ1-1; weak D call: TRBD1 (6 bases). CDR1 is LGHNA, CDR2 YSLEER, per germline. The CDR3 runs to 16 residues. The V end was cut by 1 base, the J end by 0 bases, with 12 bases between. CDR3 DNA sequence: TGCGCCAGCAGCCAAGTCCGGACAGCCATGAACACTGAAGCTTTCTTT. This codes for CASSQVRTAMNTEAFF.

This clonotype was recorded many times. The CDR3 sequence: CASSLLFGGVDTQYF. In nucleotides, the CDR3 is TGTGCCAGCAGCCTCCTGTTCGGGGGGGTGGATACGCAGTATTTT. This sequence joins TRBV7-9 and TRBJ2-3; 8 nucleotides match TRBD2. Trimming at V came to 5 bases and at J to 6 bases, leaving 10 bases not matched to a gene. The CDR3 covers 15 residues. Germline CDR1 is SEHNR and CDR2 is FQNEAQ (reference sequence).

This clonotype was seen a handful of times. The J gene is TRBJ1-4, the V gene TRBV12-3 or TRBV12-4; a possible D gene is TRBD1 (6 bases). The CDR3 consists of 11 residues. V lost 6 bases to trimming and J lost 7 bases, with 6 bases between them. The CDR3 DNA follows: TGTGCCAGCAGGACAGGTGAAAAACTGTTTTTT. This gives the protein CASRTGEKLFF.

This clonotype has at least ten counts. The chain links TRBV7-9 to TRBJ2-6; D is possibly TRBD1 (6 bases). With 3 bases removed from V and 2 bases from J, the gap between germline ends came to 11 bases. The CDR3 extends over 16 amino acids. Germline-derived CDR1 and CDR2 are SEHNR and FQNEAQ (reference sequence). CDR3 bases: TGTGCCAGCAGCTTCCCACAGGGTGCTGGGGCCAACGTCCTGACTTTC. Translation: CASSFPQGAGANVLTF.

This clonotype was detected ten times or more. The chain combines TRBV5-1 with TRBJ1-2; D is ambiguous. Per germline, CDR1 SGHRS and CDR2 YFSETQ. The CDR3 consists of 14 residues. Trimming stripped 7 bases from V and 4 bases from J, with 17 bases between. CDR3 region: CASSQSFTGYGYTF. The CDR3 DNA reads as TGCGCCAGCTCCCAAAGTTTTACTGGCTATGGCTACACCTTC.

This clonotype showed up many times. The CDR3 here is CASSPEGRGGQPQHF. In DNA, the CDR3 is TGCGCCAGCAGCCCGGAAGGGCGAGGCGGTCAGCCCCAGCATTTT. This rearrangement joins TRBV5-1 to TRBJ1-5; D is unresolved. CDR1 and CDR2 (germline): SGHRS, YFSETQ. Between the trimmed V and J ends, which lost 4 bases and 6 bases, there was a span of 17 bases. The CDR3 totals 15 residues.

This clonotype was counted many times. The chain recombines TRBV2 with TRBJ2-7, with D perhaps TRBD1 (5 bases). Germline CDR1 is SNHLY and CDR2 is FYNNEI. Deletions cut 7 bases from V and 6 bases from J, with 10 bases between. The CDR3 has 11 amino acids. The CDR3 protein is CASIEGVEQYF. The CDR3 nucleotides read TGTGCCAGCATAGAAGGGGTCGAGCAGTACTTC.

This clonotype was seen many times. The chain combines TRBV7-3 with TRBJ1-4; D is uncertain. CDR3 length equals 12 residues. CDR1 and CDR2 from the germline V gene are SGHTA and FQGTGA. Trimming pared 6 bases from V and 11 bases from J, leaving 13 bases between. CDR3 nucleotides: TGTGCCAGCAGGGAAAAATTAGGGAAACTGTTTTTT. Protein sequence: CASREKLGKLFF.

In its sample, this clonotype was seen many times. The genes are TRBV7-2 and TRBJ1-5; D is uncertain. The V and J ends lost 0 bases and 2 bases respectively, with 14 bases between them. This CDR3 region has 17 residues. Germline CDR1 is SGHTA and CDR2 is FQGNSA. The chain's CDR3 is CASSLALWGGGNQPQHF. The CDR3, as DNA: TGTGCCAGCAGCTTAGCGCTATGGGGTGGTGGCAATCAGCCCCAGCATTTT.

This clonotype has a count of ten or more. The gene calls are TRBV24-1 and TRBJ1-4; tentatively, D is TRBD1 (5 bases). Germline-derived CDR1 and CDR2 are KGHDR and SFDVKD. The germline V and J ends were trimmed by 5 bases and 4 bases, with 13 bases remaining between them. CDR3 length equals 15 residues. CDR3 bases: TGTGCCACCAGTGCAACCGGGGCCGGTAATGAAAAACTGTTTTTT. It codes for CATSATGAGNEKLFF.

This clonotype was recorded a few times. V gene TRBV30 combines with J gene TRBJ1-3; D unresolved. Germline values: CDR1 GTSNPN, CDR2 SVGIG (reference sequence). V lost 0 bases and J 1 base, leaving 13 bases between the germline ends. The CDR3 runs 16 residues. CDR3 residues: CAWSVQRGRSGNTIYF. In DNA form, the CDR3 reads TGTGCCTGGAGTGTACAAAGAGGGAGGTCTGGAAACACCATATATTTT.

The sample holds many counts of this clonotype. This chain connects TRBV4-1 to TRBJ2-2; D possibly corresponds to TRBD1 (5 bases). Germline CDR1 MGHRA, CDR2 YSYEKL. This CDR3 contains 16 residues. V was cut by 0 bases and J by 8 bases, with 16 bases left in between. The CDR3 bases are TGCGCCAGCAGCCAAGAGACCTTGACAGTTTGGGGGGAGCTGTTTTTT. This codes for CASSQETLTVWGELFF.

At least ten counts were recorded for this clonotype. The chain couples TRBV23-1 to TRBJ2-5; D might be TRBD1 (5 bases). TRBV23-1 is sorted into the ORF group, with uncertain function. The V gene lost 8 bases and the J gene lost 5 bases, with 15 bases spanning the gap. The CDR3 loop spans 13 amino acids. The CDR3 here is CASPQGPPETQYF. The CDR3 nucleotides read TGCGCCAGCCCCCAGGGTCCCCCGGAGACCCAGTACTTC.

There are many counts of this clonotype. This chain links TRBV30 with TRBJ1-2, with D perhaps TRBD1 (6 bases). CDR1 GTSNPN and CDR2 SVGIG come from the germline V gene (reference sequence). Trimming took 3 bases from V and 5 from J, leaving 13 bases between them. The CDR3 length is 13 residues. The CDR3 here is CAWSPGHGYGYTF. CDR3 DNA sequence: TGTGCCTGGAGCCCGGGACACGGGTATGGCTACACCTTC.

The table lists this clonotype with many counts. CDR3 loop: CASSYRRGSEQFF. Here the CDR3 DNA reads TGTGCCAGCAGTTACCGTCGGGGAAGTGAGCAGTTCTTC. The chain couples TRBV6-5 to TRBJ2-1; D possibly corresponds to TRBD2 (5 bases). CDR1 and CDR2 from the germline V gene are MNHEY and SVGAGI. The CDR3 is 13 residues long. Trimming removed 2 bases from V and 9 bases from J, with 11 bases in between.

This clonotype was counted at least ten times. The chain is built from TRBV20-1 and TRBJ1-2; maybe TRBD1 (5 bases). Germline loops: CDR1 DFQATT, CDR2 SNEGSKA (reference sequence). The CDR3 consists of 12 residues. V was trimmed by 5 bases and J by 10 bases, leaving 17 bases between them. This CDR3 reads CSAVPGLGDYTF. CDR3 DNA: TGCAGTGCTGTCCCGGGTCTAGGGGACTACACCTTC.

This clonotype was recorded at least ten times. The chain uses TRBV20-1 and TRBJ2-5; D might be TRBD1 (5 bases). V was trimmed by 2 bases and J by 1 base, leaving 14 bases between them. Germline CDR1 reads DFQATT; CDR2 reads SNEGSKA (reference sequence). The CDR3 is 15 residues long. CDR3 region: CSARNYDSFQETQYF. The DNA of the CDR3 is TGCAGTGCTAGAAACTACGACAGTTTCCAAGAGACCCAGTACTTC.

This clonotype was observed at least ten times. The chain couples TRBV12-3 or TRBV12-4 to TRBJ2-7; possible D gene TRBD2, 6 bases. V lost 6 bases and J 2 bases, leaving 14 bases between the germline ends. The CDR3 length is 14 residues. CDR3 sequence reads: CASSGRDSPYEQYF. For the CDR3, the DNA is TGTGCCAGCAGCGGACGGGACTCTCCCTACGAGCAGTACTTC.

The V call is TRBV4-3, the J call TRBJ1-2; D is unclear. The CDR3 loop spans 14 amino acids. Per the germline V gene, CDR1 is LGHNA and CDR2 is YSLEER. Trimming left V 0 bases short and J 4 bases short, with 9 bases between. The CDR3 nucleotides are TGCGCCAGCAGCCAAGATTTTGGGCCCTATGGCTACACCTTC. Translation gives CASSQDFGPYGYTF.

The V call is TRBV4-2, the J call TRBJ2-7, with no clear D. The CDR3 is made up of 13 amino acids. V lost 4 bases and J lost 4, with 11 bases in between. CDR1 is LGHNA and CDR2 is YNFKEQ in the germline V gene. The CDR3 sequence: CASSLGLQYEQYV. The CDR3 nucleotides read TGTGCCAGCAGCCTCGGGCTGCAGTACGAGCAGTACGTC.

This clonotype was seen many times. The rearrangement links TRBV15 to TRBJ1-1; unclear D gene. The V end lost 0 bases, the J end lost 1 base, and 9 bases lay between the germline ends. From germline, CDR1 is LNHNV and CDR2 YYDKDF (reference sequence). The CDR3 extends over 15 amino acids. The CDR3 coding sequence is TGTGCCACCAGCAGAGATCGGTGGGGGAACACTGAAGCTTTCTTT. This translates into CATSRDRWGNTEAFF.